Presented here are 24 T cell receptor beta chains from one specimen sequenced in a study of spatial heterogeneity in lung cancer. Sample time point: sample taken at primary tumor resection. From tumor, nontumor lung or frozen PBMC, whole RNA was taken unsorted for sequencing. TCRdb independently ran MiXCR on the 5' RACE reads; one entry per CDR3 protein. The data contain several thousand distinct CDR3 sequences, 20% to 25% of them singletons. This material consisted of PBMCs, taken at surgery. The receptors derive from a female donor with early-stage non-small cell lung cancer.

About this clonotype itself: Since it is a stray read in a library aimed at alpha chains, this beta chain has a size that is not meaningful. In DNA, the CDR3 is TGTGCCAGCAGCTTAGGTTGGGCCGGGAATGAGCAGTTCTTC. This translates into CASSLGWAGNEQFF. The rearrangement joins TRBV11-3 to TRBJ2-1, with D unclear. This CDR3 is built from 14 residues. The ends were cut back, 1 base at V and 7 bases at J, with 11 bases in the middle. Germline V gene lookup returns CDR1 SGHNT and CDR2 YENEEA.

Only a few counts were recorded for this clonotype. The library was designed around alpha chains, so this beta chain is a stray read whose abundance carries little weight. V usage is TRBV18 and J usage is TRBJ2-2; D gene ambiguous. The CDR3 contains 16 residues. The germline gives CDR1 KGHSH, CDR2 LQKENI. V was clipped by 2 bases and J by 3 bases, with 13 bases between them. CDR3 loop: CASSPSVVKDTGELFF. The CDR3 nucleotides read TGTGCCAGCTCACCAAGCGTTGTTAAGGACACCGGGGAGCTGTTTTTT.

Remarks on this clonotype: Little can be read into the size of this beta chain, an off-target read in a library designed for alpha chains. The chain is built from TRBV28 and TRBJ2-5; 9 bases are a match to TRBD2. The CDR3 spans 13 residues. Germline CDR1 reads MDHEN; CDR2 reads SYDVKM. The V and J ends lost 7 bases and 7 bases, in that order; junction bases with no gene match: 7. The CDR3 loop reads CASKPSGATTQYF. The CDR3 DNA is TGTGCCAGCAAACCTAGCGGGGCAACGACCCAGTACTTC.

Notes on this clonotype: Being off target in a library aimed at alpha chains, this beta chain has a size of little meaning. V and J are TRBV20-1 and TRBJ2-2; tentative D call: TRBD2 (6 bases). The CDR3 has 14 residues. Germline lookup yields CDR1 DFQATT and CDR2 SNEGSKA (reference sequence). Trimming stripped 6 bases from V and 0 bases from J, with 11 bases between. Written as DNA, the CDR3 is TGCAGTGCCCGGGACTTTACGAACACCGGGGAGCTGTTTTTT. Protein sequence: CSARDFTNTGELFF.

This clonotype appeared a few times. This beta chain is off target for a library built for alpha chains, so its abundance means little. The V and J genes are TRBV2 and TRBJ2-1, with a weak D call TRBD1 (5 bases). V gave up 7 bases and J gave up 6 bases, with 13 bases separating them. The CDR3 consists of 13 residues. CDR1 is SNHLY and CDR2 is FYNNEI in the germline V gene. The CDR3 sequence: CASTAQGLNEQFF. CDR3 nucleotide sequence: TGTGCCAGCACCGCGCAGGGTCTCAATGAGCAGTTCTTC.

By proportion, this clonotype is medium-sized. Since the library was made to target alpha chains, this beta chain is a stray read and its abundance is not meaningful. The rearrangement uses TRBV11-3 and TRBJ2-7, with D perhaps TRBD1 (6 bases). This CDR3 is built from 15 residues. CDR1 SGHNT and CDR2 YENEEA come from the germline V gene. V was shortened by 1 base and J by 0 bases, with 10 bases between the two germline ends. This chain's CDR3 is CASSLASDSSYEQYF. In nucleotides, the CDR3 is TGTGCCAGCAGCTTAGCTTCGGACAGCTCCTACGAGCAGTACTTC.

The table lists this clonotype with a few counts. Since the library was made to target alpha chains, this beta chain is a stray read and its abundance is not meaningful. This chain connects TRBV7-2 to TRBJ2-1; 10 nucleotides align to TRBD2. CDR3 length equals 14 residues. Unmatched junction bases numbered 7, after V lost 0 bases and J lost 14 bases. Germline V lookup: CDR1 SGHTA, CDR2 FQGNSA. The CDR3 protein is CASSLAKASGSEFF. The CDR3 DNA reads TGTGCCAGCAGCTTAGCGAAGGCTAGCGGGAGTGAGTTCTTC.

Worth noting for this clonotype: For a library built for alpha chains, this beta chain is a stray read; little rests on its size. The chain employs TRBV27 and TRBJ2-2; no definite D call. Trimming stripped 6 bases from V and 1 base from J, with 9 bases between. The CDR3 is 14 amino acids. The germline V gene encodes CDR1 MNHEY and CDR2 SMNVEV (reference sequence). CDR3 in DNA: TGTGCCAGCAGCGCCCTGGTGAACACCGGGGAGCTGTTTTTT. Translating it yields CASSALVNTGELFF.

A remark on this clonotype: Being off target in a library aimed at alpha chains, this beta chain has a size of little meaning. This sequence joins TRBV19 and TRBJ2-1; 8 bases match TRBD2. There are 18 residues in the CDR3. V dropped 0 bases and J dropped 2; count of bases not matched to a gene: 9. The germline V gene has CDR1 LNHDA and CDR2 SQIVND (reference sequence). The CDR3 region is CASSIDPRSGRAYNEQFF. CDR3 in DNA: TGTGCCAGTAGTATAGATCCTAGGAGCGGGAGAGCCTACAATGAGCAGTTCTTC.

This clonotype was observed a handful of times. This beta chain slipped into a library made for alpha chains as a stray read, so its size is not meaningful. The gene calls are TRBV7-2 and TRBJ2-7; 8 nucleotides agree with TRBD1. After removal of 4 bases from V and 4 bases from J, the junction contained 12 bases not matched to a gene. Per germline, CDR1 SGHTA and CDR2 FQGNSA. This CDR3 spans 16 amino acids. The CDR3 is CASSSHRTGFQYEQYF. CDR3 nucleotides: TGTGCCAGCAGCTCTCACCGGACAGGGTTTCAGTACGAGCAGTACTTC.

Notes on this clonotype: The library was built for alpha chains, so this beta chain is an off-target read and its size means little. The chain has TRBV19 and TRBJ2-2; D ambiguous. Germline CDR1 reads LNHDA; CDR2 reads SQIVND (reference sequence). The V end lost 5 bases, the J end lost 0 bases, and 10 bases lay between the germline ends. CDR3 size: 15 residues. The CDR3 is CASSSLRSNTGELFF. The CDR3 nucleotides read TGTGCCAGTAGTTCCCTCCGTTCGAACACCGGGGAGCTGTTTTTT.

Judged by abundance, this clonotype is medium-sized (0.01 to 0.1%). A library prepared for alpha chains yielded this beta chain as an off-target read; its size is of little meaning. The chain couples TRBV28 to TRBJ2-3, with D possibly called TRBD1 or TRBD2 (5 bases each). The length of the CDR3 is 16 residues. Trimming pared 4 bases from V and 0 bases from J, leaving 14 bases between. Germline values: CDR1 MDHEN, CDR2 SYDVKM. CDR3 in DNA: TGTGCCAGCAGTTCACGGGACGCCGCTAGCACAGATACGCAGTATTTT. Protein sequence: CASSSRDAASTDTQYF.

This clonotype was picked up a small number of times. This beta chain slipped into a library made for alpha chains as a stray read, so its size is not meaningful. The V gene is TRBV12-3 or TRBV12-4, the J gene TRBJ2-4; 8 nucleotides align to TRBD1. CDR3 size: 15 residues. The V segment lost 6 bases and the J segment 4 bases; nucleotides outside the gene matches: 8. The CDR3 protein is CASSRTGRAKNIQYF. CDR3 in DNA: TGTGCCAGCAGCCGGACAGGGCGAGCAAAAAACATTCAGTACTTC.

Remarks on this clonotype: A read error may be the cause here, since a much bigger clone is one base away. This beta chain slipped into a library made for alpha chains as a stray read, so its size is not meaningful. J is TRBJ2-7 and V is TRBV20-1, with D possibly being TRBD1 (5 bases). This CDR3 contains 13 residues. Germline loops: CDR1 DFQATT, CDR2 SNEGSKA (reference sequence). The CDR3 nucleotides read TGCAGTGCTGTGAAAACAGGAACCTACGAGCGGTACTTC. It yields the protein CSAVKTGTYERYF.

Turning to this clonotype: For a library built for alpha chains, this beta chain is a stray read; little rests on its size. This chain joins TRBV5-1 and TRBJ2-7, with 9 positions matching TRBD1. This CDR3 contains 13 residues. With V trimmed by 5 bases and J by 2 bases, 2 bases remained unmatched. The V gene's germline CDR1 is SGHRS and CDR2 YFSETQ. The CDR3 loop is CASSGTGTYEQYF. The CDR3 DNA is TGCGCCAGCAGTGGGACAGGGACCTACGAGCAGTACTTC.

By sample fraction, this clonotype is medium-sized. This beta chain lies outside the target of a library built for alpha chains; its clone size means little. CDR3 sequence reads: CASSAPTPRSYEQYF. The CDR3 bases are TGCGCCAGCAGCGCTCCTACCCCGAGGTCCTACGAGCAGTACTTC. The chain recombines TRBV5-1 with TRBJ2-7; D gene ambiguous. Germline assignment: CDR1 SGHRS and CDR2 YFSETQ. Trimming took 4 bases from V and 1 from J, leaving 15 bases between them. CDR3 length: 15 amino acids.

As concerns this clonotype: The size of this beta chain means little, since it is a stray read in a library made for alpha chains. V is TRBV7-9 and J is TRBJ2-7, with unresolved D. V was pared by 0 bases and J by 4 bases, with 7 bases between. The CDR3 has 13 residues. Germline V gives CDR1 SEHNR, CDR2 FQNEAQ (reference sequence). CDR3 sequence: CASSLALVYEQYF. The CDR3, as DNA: TGTGCCAGCAGCTTAGCGCTTGTTTACGAGCAGTACTTC.

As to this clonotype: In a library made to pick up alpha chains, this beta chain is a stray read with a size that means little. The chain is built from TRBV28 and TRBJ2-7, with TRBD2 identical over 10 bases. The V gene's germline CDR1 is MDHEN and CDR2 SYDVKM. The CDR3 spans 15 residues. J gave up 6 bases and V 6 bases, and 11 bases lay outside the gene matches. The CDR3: CASRETTSGAGEQYF. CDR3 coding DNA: TGTGCCAGCAGAGAGACTACTAGCGGGGCGGGCGAGCAGTACTTC.

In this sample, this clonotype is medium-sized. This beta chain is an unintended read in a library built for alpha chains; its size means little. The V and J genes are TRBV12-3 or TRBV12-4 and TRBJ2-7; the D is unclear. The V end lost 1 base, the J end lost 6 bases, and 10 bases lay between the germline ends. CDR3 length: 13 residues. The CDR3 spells CASSLVGRLEQYF. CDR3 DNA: TGTGCCAGCAGTTTAGTCGGCAGACTCGAGCAGTACTTC.

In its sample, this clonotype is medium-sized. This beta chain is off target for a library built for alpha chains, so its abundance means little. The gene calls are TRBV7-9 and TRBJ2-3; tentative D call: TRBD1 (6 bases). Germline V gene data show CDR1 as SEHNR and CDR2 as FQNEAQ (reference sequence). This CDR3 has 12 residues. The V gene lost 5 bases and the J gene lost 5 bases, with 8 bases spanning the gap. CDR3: CASSPQGDTQYF. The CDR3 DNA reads TGTGCCAGCAGCCCACAGGGAGATACGCAGTATTTT.

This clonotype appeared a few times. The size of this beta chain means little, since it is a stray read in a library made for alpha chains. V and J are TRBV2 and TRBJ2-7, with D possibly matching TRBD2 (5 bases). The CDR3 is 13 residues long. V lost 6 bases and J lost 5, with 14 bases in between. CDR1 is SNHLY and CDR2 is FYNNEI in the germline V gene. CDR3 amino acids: CASRTGKVHEQYF. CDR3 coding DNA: TGTGCCAGCAGGACGGGGAAAGTCCACGAGCAGTACTTC.

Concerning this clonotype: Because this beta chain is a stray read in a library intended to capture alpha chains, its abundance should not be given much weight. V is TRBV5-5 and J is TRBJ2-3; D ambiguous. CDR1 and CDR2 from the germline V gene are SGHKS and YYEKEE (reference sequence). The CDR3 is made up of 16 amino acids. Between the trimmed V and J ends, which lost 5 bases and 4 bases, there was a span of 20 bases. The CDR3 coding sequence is TGTGCCAGCAGTCATTCCACTGGAGCCGGGTCAGATACGCAGTATTTT. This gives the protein CASSHSTGAGSDTQYF.

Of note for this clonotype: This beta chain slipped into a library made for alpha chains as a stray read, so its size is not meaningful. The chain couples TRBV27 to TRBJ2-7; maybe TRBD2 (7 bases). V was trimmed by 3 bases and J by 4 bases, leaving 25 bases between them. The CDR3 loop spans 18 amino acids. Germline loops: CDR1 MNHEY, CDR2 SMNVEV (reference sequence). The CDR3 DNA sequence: TGTGCCAGCAGTTTCCTAGGGGGGATGGGGGGGCGGCATTACGAGCAGTACTTC. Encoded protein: CASSFLGGMGGRHYEQYF.

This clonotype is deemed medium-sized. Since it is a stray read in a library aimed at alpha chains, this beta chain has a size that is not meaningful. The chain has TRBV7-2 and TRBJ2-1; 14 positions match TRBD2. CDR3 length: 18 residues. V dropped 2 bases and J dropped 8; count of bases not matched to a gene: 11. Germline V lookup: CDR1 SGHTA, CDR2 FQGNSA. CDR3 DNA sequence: TGTGCCAGCAGCTTACTCTCCGGACTAGCGGGAGGTTTTGATGAGCAGTTCTTC. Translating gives CASSLLSGLAGGFDEQFF.